These 6 T cell receptor beta chains were all obtained from the same sample, sequenced in a study of PD-1 blockade in classical Hodgkin lymphoma. Time point in this sample: cycle 4 day 1 (C4D1), after about 6 weeks of nivolumab. Brentuximab vedotin exposure varied among the patients, all of whom had relapsed after autologous stem cell transplantation. The method was immunoSEQ multiplex PCR; TCRdb's version includes in-frame clones alone and lacks a portion of them. This table holds about 19,000 clones, roughly three quarters found once. The material sequenced was peripheral blood mononuclear cells (PBMCs), taken before the fourth cycle of nivolumab. These receptors came from a human donor with classical Hodgkin lymphoma.

The chain carries TRBV7-2 and TRBJ2-1, with D tentatively TRBD1 or TRBD2 (5 bases each). The CDR3 spans 16 residues. The V gene lost 0 bases and the J gene lost 3 bases, with 12 bases spanning the gap. In germline, CDR1 is SGHTA, CDR2 FQGNSA. In DNA, the CDR3 is TGTGCCAGCAGCTTAGCGCTTGGGGCGGGCTACAATGAGCAGTTCTTC. Translating gives CASSLALGAGYNEQFF.

The chain links TRBV10-2 to TRBJ2-7; D possibly corresponds to TRBD1 (6 bases). The CDR3 totals 13 residues. Germline V gives CDR1 WSHSY, CDR2 SAAADI. The V gene lost 10 bases and the J gene lost 2 bases, with 15 bases spanning the gap. This CDR3 is CATRSGVTYEQYV. The CDR3 coding sequence is TGCGCCACACGATCAGGGGTAACCTACGAGCAGTACGTC.

CDR3 amino acids: CASSQEGRLAGGNEQFF. CDR3 DNA: TGCGCCAGCAGCCAAGAGGGTAGACTAGCGGGGGGGAATGAGCAGTTCTTC. The gene calls are TRBV4-3 and TRBJ2-1; TRBD2 aligns across 14 bases. With 0 bases clipped from V and 7 bases from J, the junction kept 5 bases outside the gene matches. Germline values: CDR1 LGHNA, CDR2 YSLEER. This CDR3 is 17 amino acids long.

This chain connects TRBV27 to TRBJ2-7, with D hard to call. This CDR3 contains 14 residues. V dropped 6 bases and J dropped 4 bases, with 16 bases sitting between them. Germline assignment: CDR1 MNHEY and CDR2 SMNVEV (reference sequence). This CDR3 is CASSPGGRAYEQYV. The CDR3 DNA follows: TGTGCCAGCAGCCCAGGCGGTAGGGCTTACGAGCAGTACGTC.

The chain is built from TRBV19 and TRBJ1-1; perhaps TRBD1 as D (6 bases). CDR1 LNHDA and CDR2 SQIVND come from the germline V gene (reference sequence). Trimming left V 3 bases short and J 0 bases short, with 14 bases between. This CDR3 spans 16 amino acids. CDR3: CASSIGQGRVNTEAFF. DNA for the CDR3: TGTGCCAGTAGTATTGGTCAGGGGCGTGTGAACACTGAAGCTTTCTTT.

The chain recombines TRBV5-1 with TRBJ1-1, with D tentatively TRBD1 (5 bases). Between the trimmed V and J ends, which lost 5 bases and 5 bases, there was a span of 19 bases. The CDR3 sequence is 15 residues long. Germline loops: CDR1 SGHRS, CDR2 YFSETQ. The CDR3 nucleotides read TGCGCCAGCAGAACTACAGGCCCCACGGGGACTGAAGCTTTCTTT. This codes for CASRTTGPTGTEAFF.